The next 14 T cell receptor beta chains were all read from a single sample in a study of cytomegalovirus exposure and HLA in healthy donors. Primers included in the PCR were 60 Vbeta and 13 Jbeta primers. Some clones are missing from TCRdb's copy, which holds only in-frame ones; the method was immunoSEQ multiplex PCR. The table has approximately 85,000 clones, around 70% seen once. What was sequenced was PBMCs. The receptors were sampled from a woman aged 40 to 50 in good health and CMV-seropositive.

The table lists this clone with a count of one. The V and J genes are TRBV6-6 and TRBJ2-7; D perhaps matches TRBD1 (5 bases). V was clipped by 2 bases and J by 4 bases, with 18 bases between them. The CDR3 totals 16 residues. CDR1 is MNHNY and CDR2 is SVGAGI in the germline V gene (reference sequence). CDR3: CASSYRPPDIRYEQYF. CDR3 coding DNA: TGTGCCAGCAGTTACCGACCCCCGGACATTAGGTACGAGCAGTACTTC.

The chain recombines TRBV5-1 with TRBJ2-5; 16 bases line up with TRBD2. The V gene end was trimmed by 3 bases and the J gene end by 5 bases; junction bases not matched to a gene: 1. Germline-derived CDR1 and CDR2 are SGHRS and YFSETQ. The CDR3 runs to 15 residues. This CDR3 reads CASSWGLAGGETQYF. The CDR3 nucleotides are TGCGCCAGCAGCTGGGGACTAGCGGGAGGGGAGACCCAGTACTTC.

The CDR3 DNA follows: TGTGCCAGCAGCGTTGACACCTCTAACTATGGCTACACCTTC. Its protein product is CASSVDTSNYGYTF. The chain combines TRBV7-2 with TRBJ1-2; D gene ambiguous. This CDR3 contains 14 residues. V was trimmed by 5 bases and J by 0 bases, leaving 10 bases between them. Germline CDR1 is SGHTA and CDR2 is FQGNSA.

The CDR3 nucleotides read TGTGCCAGCAGCGTAGTTGACGGGGACATAGAGACCCAGTACTTC. Protein: CASSVVDGDIETQYF. The J gene is TRBJ2-5, the V gene TRBV9; possibly TRBD1 for D (6 bases). Per the germline V gene, CDR1 is SGDLS and CDR2 is YYNGEE. The germline V and J ends were trimmed by 0 bases and 4 bases, with 13 bases remaining between them. The CDR3 consists of 15 residues. Full variable domain (missing parts from reference TRBV9 and TRBJ2-5): DSGVTQTPKHLITATGQRVTLRCSPRSGDLSVYWYQQSLDQGLQFLIQYYNGEERAKGNILERFSAQQFPDLHSELNLSSLELGDSALYFCASSVVDGDIETQYFGPGTRLLVL.

V is TRBV11-2 and J is TRBJ2-5, with D perhaps TRBD1 (5 bases). The CDR3 covers 13 residues. V was shortened by 5 bases and J by 5 bases, with 12 bases between the two germline ends. In germline, CDR1 is SGHAT, CDR2 FQNNGV. CDR3 loop: CASSQGTAETQYF. The CDR3 DNA sequence: TGTGCCAGCAGCCAGGGTACAGCGGAGACCCAGTACTTC.

This clone was detected once. This rearrangement joins TRBV7-6 to TRBJ1-5; D is undetermined. The CDR3 extends over 13 amino acids. Germline-derived CDR1 and CDR2 are SGHVS and FNYEAQ. V was trimmed by 4 bases and J by 4 bases, leaving 8 bases between them. Here the CDR3 reads CASSSRENQPQHF. The CDR3 DNA reads TGTGCCAGCAGCTCCCGGGAAAATCAGCCCCAGCATTTT.

The J gene is TRBJ2-7, the V gene TRBV28; D remains unclear. The CDR3 consists of 15 residues. Trimming pared 5 bases from V and 0 bases from J, leaving 14 bases between. Per the germline V gene, CDR1 is MDHEN and CDR2 is SYDVKM. CDR3 DNA sequence: TGTGCCAGCAGTCCCCGGCAGGCGTACTCCTACGAGCAGTACTTC. It yields the protein CASSPRQAYSYEQYF.

The J gene is TRBJ2-5, the V gene TRBV6-4; TRBD2 agrees at 9 bases. Germline V lookup: CDR1 MRHNA, CDR2 SNTAGT. The ends lost 1 base at V and 6 bases at J; junction bases unmatched: 12. This CDR3 comprises 17 residues. CDR3 bases: TGTGCCAGCAGTGACTGTAGGCGTCTAGCGGGGAAGAAGACCCAGTACTTC. It yields the protein CASSDCRRLAGKKTQYF.

The V call is TRBV18, the J call TRBJ2-1; 7 bases are shared with TRBD1. J lost 5 bases, V lost 3 bases, and 10 bases had no gene match. The CDR3 totals 16 residues. From germline, CDR1 is KGHSH and CDR2 LQKENI. Here the CDR3 DNA reads TGTGCCAGCTCACCCAGGTGGAACGGGACAGACAATGAGCAGTTCTTC. Translation: CASSPRWNGTDNEQFF.

The chain is built from TRBV30 and TRBJ1-1; D possibly corresponds to TRBD1 (5 bases). The germline V gene has CDR1 GTSNPN and CDR2 SVGIG (reference sequence). There are 12 residues in the CDR3. V was clipped by 2 bases and J by 3 bases, with 7 bases between them. The CDR3 region is CAWSRGYTEAFF. The CDR3 DNA sequence: TGTGCCTGGAGTCGGGGGTACACTGAAGCTTTCTTT.

V and J are TRBV10-3 and TRBJ1-2, with 7 bases fitting TRBD1. CDR1 is ENHRY, CDR2 SYGVKD, per germline. V shed 0 bases, J shed 2 bases, and the junction held 3 bases outside the gene matches. This CDR3 is 15 amino acids long. This CDR3 reads CAISESTTGNYGYTF. DNA for the CDR3: TGTGCCATCAGTGAGTCGACGACAGGGAACTATGGCTACACCTTC.

The genes are TRBV15 and TRBJ2-3; D is uncertain. CDR3 length: 15 residues. V was trimmed by 8 bases and J by 0 bases, leaving 15 bases between them. Germline V gives CDR1 LNHNV, CDR2 YYDKDF (reference sequence). The CDR3 DNA reads as TGTGCCACCTCCGGTTCCGGAGCTAGCACAGATACGCAGTATTTT. It translates to CATSGSGASTDTQYF.

The genes are TRBV18 and TRBJ1-1; 8 bases map to TRBD1. V shed 8 bases, J shed 1 base, and the junction held 3 bases outside the gene matches. Germline-derived CDR1 and CDR2 are KGHSH and LQKENI. The CDR3 is 13 amino acids. CDR3 in DNA: TGTGCCAGCAGACAGGGGAGGAACACTGAAGCTTTCTTT. Amino acids: CASRQGRNTEAFF.

The V call is TRBV30, the J call TRBJ1-1, with a possible D match to TRBD1 (6 bases). This CDR3 has 16 residues. CDR1 GTSNPN and CDR2 SVGIG come from the germline V gene (reference sequence). V was pared by 0 bases and J by 0 bases, with 14 bases between. The CDR3 DNA reads as TGTGCCTGGAGTGTAGCAGGGGCGTTCATGAACACTGAAGCTTTCTTT. Its protein product is CAWSVAGAFMNTEAFF.